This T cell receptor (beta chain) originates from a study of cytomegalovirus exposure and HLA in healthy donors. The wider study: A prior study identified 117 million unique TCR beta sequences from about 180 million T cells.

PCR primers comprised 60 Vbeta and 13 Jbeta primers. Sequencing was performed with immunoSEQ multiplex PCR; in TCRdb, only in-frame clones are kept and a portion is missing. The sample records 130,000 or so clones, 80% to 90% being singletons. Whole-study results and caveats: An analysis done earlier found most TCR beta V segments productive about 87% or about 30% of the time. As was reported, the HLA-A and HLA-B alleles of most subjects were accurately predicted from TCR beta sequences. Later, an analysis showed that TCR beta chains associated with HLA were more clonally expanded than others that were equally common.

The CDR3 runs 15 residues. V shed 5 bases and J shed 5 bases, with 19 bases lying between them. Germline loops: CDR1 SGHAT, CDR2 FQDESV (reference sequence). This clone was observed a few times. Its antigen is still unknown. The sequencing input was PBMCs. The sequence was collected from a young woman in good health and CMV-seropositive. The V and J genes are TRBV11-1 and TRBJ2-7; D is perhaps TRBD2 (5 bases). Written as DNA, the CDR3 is TGTGCCAGCAGCCATACCTTCGGGAAGGTTGACGAGCAGTACTTC. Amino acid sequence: CASSHTFGKVDEQYF.